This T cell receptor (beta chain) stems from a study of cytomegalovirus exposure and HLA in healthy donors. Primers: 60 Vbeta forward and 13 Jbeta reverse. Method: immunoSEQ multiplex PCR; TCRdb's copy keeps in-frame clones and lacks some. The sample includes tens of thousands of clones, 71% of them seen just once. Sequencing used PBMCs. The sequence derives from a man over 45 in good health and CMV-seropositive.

This CDR3 reads CASSFDRSLGAFF. CDR3 DNA: TGTGCCAGCAGTTTCGACAGGTCCCTTGGGGCTTTCTTT. The chain uses TRBV28 and TRBJ1-1; possibly TRBD1 for D (6 bases). The CDR3 contains 13 residues. V lost 3 bases and J lost 11, with 16 bases in between. CDR1 and CDR2 from the germline V gene are MDHEN and SYDVKM. Full variable domain (remainder filled in from reference TRBV28 and TRBJ1-1): DVKVTQSSRYLVKRTGEKVFLECVQDMDHENMFWYRQDPGLGLRLIYFSYDVKMKEKGDIPEGYSVSREKKERFSLILESASTNQTSMYLCASSFDRSLGAFFGQGTRLTVV.